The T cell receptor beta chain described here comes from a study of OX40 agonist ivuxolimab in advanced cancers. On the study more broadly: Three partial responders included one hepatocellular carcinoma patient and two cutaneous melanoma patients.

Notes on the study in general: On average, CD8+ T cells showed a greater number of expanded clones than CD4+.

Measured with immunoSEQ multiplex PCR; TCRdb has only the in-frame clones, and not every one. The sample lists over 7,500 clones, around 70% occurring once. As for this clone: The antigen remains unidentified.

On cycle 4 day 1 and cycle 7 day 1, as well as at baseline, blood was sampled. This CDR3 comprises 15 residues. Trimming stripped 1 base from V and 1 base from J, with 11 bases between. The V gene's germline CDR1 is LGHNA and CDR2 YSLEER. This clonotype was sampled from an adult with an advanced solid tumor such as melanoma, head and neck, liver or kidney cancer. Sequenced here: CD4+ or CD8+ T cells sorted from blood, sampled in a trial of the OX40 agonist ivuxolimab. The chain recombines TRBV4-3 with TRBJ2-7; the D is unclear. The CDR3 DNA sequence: TGCGCCAGCAGCCAAGGGGCCCTCAAATCCTACGAGCAGTACTTC. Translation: CASSQGALKSYEQYF.